This T cell receptor beta chain came from a study of blood T cell repertoires in COVID-19. Study at large: COVID-19 samples, acute and convalescent, were from the United States, Italy and Spain.

Enrolment of Seattle patients took place during active infection, and they were followed longitudinally. Germline-derived CDR1 and CDR2 are DFQATT and SNEGSKA (reference sequence). V was clipped by 3 bases and J by 2 bases; unmatched bases: 7. The CDR3 runs to 15 residues. Original methodology: By means of reference gene primer amplification, nucleated cell counts were estimated. Using immunoSEQ multiplex PCR, the repertoire was profiled, and TCRdb retains in-frame clones only, with some absent. V, J and clone size were drawn from that table, and D and trimming were deduced from the DNA. The sample has fewer than 200,000 clones; more than 75% are singletons.

The sequencing sample was made of peripheral blood. The clonotype comes from a woman aged 55 to 70 with COVID-19, enrolled during active disease. The chain couples TRBV20-1 to TRBJ2-3; TRBD1 aligns across 8 bases. DNA for the CDR3: TGCAGTGCTAGTAAACAGGGGGAGGTCACAGATACGCAGTATTTT. Its protein product is CSASKQGEVTDTQYF.